This T cell receptor (beta chain) was retrieved from a study of OX40 agonist ivuxolimab in advanced cancers. This CDR3 has 13 residues. Germline CDR1 WNHNN, CDR2 SYGVQD (reference sequence). Sequencing used immunoSEQ multiplex PCR; TCRdb keeps in-frame clones, though not all of them. Here the sample spans 60,000 to 65,000 clones, roughly 80% being singletons. Comments on this clone: Mismatch with germline at one junction end may stem from a read error.

This material consisted of CD4+ or CD8+ T cells sorted from blood, taken in a trial of the OX40 agonist ivuxolimab. This receptor was taken from an adult with an advanced solid tumor such as melanoma, head and neck, liver or kidney cancer. This chain links TRBV10-1 with TRBJ2-3; 9 bases are shared with TRBD2. Written as DNA, the CDR3 is TGCGCCAGTGCCGGGACTAGCAAAGATACGCAGTATTTT. This encodes CASAGTSKDTQYF.